The clone carrying this T cell receptor (beta chain) has at least ten counts. Antigen specificity is unknown. The data were taken from a study of T cells in Graves' hyperthyroidism and ophthalmopathy. Overall study findings and caveats: Researchers found most expanded thyroid clonotypes above 0.001 in blood as well. Before onset, by a median of around six months, the model predicted ophthalmopathy.

The study left out patients who had uncontrolled infection, other autoimmune disease, pregnancy or lactation. There were TCR beta CDR3 regions amplified from RNA transcripts. Researchers ran a first-round RT-PCR on the TCR CDR3 using the HTBI primer set. TCRdb recomputed calls from the multiplex PCR reads with MiXCR, one row per CDR3 protein. The table includes hundreds of thousands of distinct CDR3 sequences, 20% to 25% detected once. Germline assignment: CDR1 LGHDT and CDR2 YNNKEL (reference sequence). The CDR3 has 15 residues. Germline trimming cut 1 base from V and 6 bases from J; bases unmatched to any gene: 5.

The receptor comes from a man under 40 with Graves' ophthalmopathy. The chain employs TRBV3-1 and TRBJ2-7, with TRBD1 matching over 11 bases. The sample was blood. CDR3 nucleotides: TGTGCCAGCAGCCAAGTTGGACAGGGGGCGACCGAGCAGTACTTC. This translates into CASSQVGQGATEQYF.